Included here is one TCR beta chain sequence, with context. This record belongs to a study of shared clonotypes between healthy human individuals. Germline V gives CDR1 ENHRY, CDR2 SYGVKD. Trimming removed 2 bases from V and 7 bases from J; junction bases left unmatched: 12. The CDR3 totals 17 residues. It was across several immunoSEQ plates that each subset's genomic DNA was evenly split. Clones were sequenced by immunoSEQ multiplex PCR, and TCRdb holds only the in-frame ones, with some missing. Found here are some 2,400,000 clones, 90% to 96% of them singletons; the top ten hold around 0.13%. The chain joins TRBV10-3 to TRBJ2-1; 9 nucleotides match TRBD2. The sequence was collected from a man aged 18 to 29 in good health. What was sequenced was naive CD4+ T cells sorted from blood. Sample subset: CD45RA+ positively selected. The CDR3 sequence is CAISELPSGGRANEQFF. CDR3 sequence (DNA): TGTGCCATCAGTGAGCTTCCGTCTGGCGGGAGGGCGAATGAGCAGTTCTTC.